This TCR beta chain is from a study of graft-versus-host responses after intestinal transplantation. Study context: Induction with anti-thymocyte globulin, then tacrolimus and steroids for about 3 years, was given to all recipients.

Germline CDR1 is SEHNR and CDR2 is FQNEAQ (reference sequence). V lost 5 bases to trimming and J lost 2 bases; unmatched junction nucleotides: 9. CDR3 length: 16 residues. Measured with immunoSEQ multiplex PCR; TCRdb has only the in-frame clones, and not every one. The sample contains over 90,000 clones, roughly 93% of which appear only once. Study-wide findings and caveats: Declines in HvG clones occurring early post-transplant were associated with peak circulating GvH clone levels. Some GvH clones were seen earlier in gut or blood, suggesting intestinal origin.

In regard to this clone: The antigen remains unidentified.

Sequenced material: unstimulated CD8+ T cells sorted from spleen or lymph node cells, taken before intestinal transplant. This TCR derives from a human donor who received an intestinal transplant. The chain carries TRBV7-9 and TRBJ2-1; 7 nucleotides align to TRBD1. CDR3 in DNA: TGTGCCAGCAGCCCTCAGACCGGGACAGCCTACAATGAGCAGTTCTTC. Translation: CASSPQTGTAYNEQFF.